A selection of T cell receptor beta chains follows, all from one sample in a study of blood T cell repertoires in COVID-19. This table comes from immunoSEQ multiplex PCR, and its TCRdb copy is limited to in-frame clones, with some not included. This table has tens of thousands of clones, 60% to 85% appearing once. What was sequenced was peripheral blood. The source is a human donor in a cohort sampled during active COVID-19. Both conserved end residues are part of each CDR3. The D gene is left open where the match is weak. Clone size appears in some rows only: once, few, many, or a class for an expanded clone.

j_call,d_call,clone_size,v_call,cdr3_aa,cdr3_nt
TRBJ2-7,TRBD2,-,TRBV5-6,CASSFTSGRYEQYF,TGTGCCAGCAGCTTTACTAGCGGGAGGTACGAGCAGTACTTC
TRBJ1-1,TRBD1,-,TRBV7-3,CASSSYRDRVTEAFF,TGTGCCAGCAGCTCATACCGGGACAGGGTCACTGAAGCTTTCTTT
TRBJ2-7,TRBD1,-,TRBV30,CAWARDSVSYEQYF,TGTGCCTGGGCCAGGGACAGCGTCTCCTACGAGCAGTACTTC
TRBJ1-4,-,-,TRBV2,CASRGGLTTNEKLFF,TGTGCCAGCAGGGGGGGGCTTACAACTAATGAAAAACTGTTTTTT
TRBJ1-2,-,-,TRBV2,CASSEGGRGANGYTF,TGTGCCAGCAGTGAGGGGGGACGAGGAGCGAATGGCTACACCTTC
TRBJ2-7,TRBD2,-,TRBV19,CASSIRGVKDEQYF,TGTGCCAGTAGTATCCGGGGGGTGAAGGACGAGCAGTACTTC
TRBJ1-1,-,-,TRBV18,CASSREHTGMNTEAFF,TGTGCCAGCTCACGAGAACACACAGGAATGAACACTGAAGCTTTCTTT
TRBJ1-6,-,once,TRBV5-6,CASSLIEGLSSPLHF,TGTGCCAGCAGCTTGATTGAGGGCTTGAGTTCACCCCTCCACTTT
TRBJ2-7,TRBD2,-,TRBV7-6,CASSTTPGLAGGLNHEQYF,TGTGCCAGCAGCACCACCCCGGGACTAGCGGGAGGGCTGAATCACGAGCAGTACTTC
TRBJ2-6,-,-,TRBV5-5,CADYRAGANVLTF,TGTGCCGACTATAGAGCTGGGGCCAACGTCCTGACTTTC
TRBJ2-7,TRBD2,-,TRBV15,CATSPTSGGSYEQYF,TGTGCCACCAGCCCAACTAGCGGGGGCTCCTACGAGCAGTACTTC
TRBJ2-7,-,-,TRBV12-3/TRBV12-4,CASSPGFYYEQYF,TGTGCCAGCAGTCCAGGGTTCTACTACGAGCAGTACTTC
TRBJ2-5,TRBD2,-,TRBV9,CASSVGLAGIETQYF,TGTGCCAGCAGCGTAGGACTAGCGGGAATAGAGACCCAGTACTTC
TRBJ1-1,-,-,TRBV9,CASSVSHSSNTEAFF,TGTGCCAGCAGCGTATCCCATAGTTCGAACACTGAAGCTTTCTTT
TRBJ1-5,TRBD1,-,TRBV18,CASSPTGGVNQPQHF,TGTGCCAGCTCACCAACAGGGGGCGTCAATCAGCCCCAGCATTTT
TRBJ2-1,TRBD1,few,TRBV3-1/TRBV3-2,CASSQETYRGLFF,TGTGCCAGCAGCCAAGAAACATACAGGGGCCTGTTCTTC
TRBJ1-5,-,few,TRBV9,CASSVEAGGKQPQHF,TGTGCCAGCAGCGTAGAAGCCGGGGGTAAGCAGCCCCAGCATTTT
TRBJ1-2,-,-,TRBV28,CASSWTEGSYGYTF,TGTGCCAGCAGCTGGACCGAGGGAAGCTATGGCTACACCTTC
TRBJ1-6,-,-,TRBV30,CAWSASTWTGSPLHF,TGTGCCTGGAGCGCCTCGACATGGACTGGATCACCCCTCCACTTT
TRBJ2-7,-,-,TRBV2,CASIIDRRSYEQYF,TGTGCCAGCATTATAGACAGGCGCTCCTACGAGCAGTACTTC
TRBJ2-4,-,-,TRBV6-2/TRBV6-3,CASSYGALAKNIQYF,TGTGCCAGCAGTTACGGGGCCTTAGCCAAAAACATTCAGTACTTC
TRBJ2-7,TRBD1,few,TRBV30,CAEGQGGEQYF,TGTGCCGAGGGACAGGGGGGCGAGCAGTACTTC
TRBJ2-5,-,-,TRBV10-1,CASSEGGGIEYF,TGCGCCAGCAGTGAAGGGGGGGGAATAGAGTACTTC
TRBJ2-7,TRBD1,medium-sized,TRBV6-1,CASSERETGGYEQYF,TGTGCCAGCAGTGAAAGGGAAACAGGGGGCTACGAGCAGTACTTC
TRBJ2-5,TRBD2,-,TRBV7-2,CASSFPTFSGRGQETQYF,TGTGCCAGCAGCTTTCCTACCTTTAGCGGGAGGGGTCAAGAGACCCAGTACTTC
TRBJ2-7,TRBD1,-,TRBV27,CASSLSETGYEQYF,TGTGCCAGCAGTTTATCCGAGACAGGGTACGAGCAGTACTTC
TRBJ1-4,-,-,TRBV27,CASSPRQAPNEKLFF,TGTGCCAGCAGTCCCCGACAGGCCCCTAATGAAAAACTGTTTTTT